The rows below give T cell receptor beta chains drawn from one sample of a study of cytomegalovirus exposure and HLA in healthy donors. Using immunoSEQ multiplex PCR, the repertoire was profiled, and TCRdb retains in-frame clones only, with some absent. The top ten clones hold roughly 15% of a sample with about 180,000 clones, 85% of them seen once. The specimen was PBMCs. These receptors were taken from a man younger than 35 in good health and CMV-seropositive. Both conserved end residues are part of each CDR3. Fields, in order: D gene, clone size, V gene, J gene, CDR3 DNA, CDR3 protein. D genes are given only for firm matches. The size of a clone is reported for some rows only, either as once, few or many, or as a class for expanded clones.

d_call: -; clone_size: -; v_call: TRBV6-1; j_call: TRBJ1-4; cdr3_nt: TGTGCCAGCAGACAGTTAAATGAAAAACTGTTTTTT; cdr3_aa: CASRQLNEKLFF
d_call: -; clone_size: -; v_call: TRBV30; j_call: TRBJ2-1; cdr3_nt: TGTGCCTACAGAGCGGGTCGATGGAATGAGCAGTTCTTC; cdr3_aa: CAYRAGRWNEQFF
d_call: -; clone_size: -; v_call: TRBV28; j_call: TRBJ2-3; cdr3_nt: TGTGCCAGCAGTTTACGCGCAGATACGCAGTATTTT; cdr3_aa: CASSLRADTQYF
d_call: TRBD2; clone_size: -; v_call: TRBV11-2; j_call: TRBJ2-1; cdr3_nt: TGTGCCAGCAGCTTTCAACTAGCGGTTACGAATGAGCAGTTCTTC; cdr3_aa: CASSFQLAVTNEQFF
d_call: TRBD1; clone_size: -; v_call: TRBV30; j_call: TRBJ2-1; cdr3_nt: TGTGCCTGGAGTTTGGGACAGAGCTCCTACAATGAGCAGTTCTTC; cdr3_aa: CAWSLGQSSYNEQFF
d_call: -; clone_size: once; v_call: TRBV6-5; j_call: TRBJ1-1; cdr3_nt: TGTGCCAGCAGCCCCGGACAGAACACTGAAGCTTTCTTT; cdr3_aa: CASSPGQNTEAFF
d_call: -; clone_size: -; v_call: TRBV11-3; j_call: TRBJ1-1; cdr3_nt: TGTGCCAGCAGCTTAGATCTCGGGGGGAACTGGACTGAAGCTTTCTTT; cdr3_aa: CASSLDLGGNWTEAFF
d_call: -; clone_size: -; v_call: TRBV5-1; j_call: TRBJ2-5; cdr3_nt: TGCGCCAGCAGCCCCCTTTCCCAAGAGACCCAGTACTTC; cdr3_aa: CASSPLSQETQYF
d_call: TRBD2; clone_size: -; v_call: TRBV4-2; j_call: TRBJ2-1; cdr3_nt: TGTGCCACCGGGACTACCCTGGGCAATGAGCAGTTCTTC; cdr3_aa: CATGTTLGNEQFF
d_call: TRBD2; clone_size: -; v_call: TRBV29-1; j_call: TRBJ2-7; cdr3_nt: TGCAGCGTTGGGGGACCTGGGACTAGCGGGAGTCGTTACGAGCAGTACTTC; cdr3_aa: CSVGGPGTSGSRYEQYF
d_call: -; clone_size: -; v_call: TRBV28; j_call: TRBJ1-4; cdr3_nt: TGTGCCAGCAGTTTAGTCAGGGCTAATGAAAAACTGTTTTTT; cdr3_aa: CASSLVRANEKLFF
d_call: -; clone_size: few; v_call: TRBV18; j_call: TRBJ1-3; cdr3_nt: TGTGCCAGCTCACCTCCAACACATGGAAACACCATATATTTT; cdr3_aa: CASSPPTHGNTIYF
d_call: TRBD2; clone_size: -; v_call: TRBV7-8; j_call: TRBJ2-5; cdr3_nt: TGTGCCAGCAGCTTAGCGGGTTGGCGGGAGGGCCGAGAGACCCAGTACTTC; cdr3_aa: CASSLAGWREGRETQYF
d_call: -; clone_size: -; v_call: TRBV5-1; j_call: TRBJ2-1; cdr3_nt: TGCGCCAGCAGCGTCTCGGGAGATTACAATGAGCAGTTCTTC; cdr3_aa: CASSVSGDYNEQFF
d_call: TRBD1; clone_size: -; v_call: TRBV10-3; j_call: TRBJ2-6; cdr3_nt: TGTGCCATCAGTGGGGACAGGTTTGGGGCCAACGTCCTGACTTTC; cdr3_aa: CAISGDRFGANVLTF
d_call: TRBD1; clone_size: -; v_call: TRBV7-2; j_call: TRBJ2-7; cdr3_nt: TGTGCCAGCAGCTTATCTGGGACAGGGGTTTACGAGCAGTACTTC; cdr3_aa: CASSLSGTGVYEQYF
d_call: -; clone_size: -; v_call: TRBV6-5; j_call: TRBJ2-1; cdr3_nt: TGTGCCAGCAGTTATTCGTGGAGCTCCTACAATGAGCAGTTCTTC; cdr3_aa: CASSYSWSSYNEQFF
d_call: -; clone_size: -; v_call: TRBV10-2; j_call: TRBJ1-2; cdr3_nt: TGCGCCAGCAGTCCTGGACAGATAACTAACTATGGCTACACCTTC; cdr3_aa: CASSPGQITNYGYTF
d_call: TRBD2; clone_size: -; v_call: TRBV6-1; j_call: TRBJ2-1; cdr3_nt: TGTGCCAGCAGAGACGGGAGGCCCTCCTACAATGAGCAGTTCTTC; cdr3_aa: CASRDGRPSYNEQFF
d_call: -; clone_size: -; v_call: TRBV13; j_call: TRBJ1-2; cdr3_nt: TGTGCCAGCAGCTTGGGGGGTGTGAGCAATGGCTACACCTTC; cdr3_aa: CASSLGGVSNGYTF
d_call: TRBD1; clone_size: -; v_call: TRBV27; j_call: TRBJ1-1; cdr3_nt: TGTGCCAGCAGTTCACAGGGGTGGACTGAAGCTTTCTTT; cdr3_aa: CASSSQGWTEAFF
d_call: TRBD1; clone_size: -; v_call: TRBV11-2; j_call: TRBJ1-2; cdr3_nt: TGTGCCAGCAGCTCCGGGACAGGAGGTGGCTACACCTTC; cdr3_aa: CASSSGTGGGYTF
d_call: -; clone_size: -; v_call: TRBV6-5; j_call: TRBJ1-2; cdr3_nt: TGTGCCAGCAGTTACTCGAAGGGCCAGGGATTGGGCTACACCTTC; cdr3_aa: CASSYSKGQGLGYTF
d_call: -; clone_size: -; v_call: TRBV28; j_call: TRBJ1-2; cdr3_nt: TGTGCCAGCAGACCTCAGGGCGCTCTCTATGGCTACACCTTC; cdr3_aa: CASRPQGALYGYTF